Shown below are 22 T cell receptor beta chains from a single sample sequenced in a study of blood T cell repertoires in COVID-19 (dated by TCRdb to 2020 to 2022). Library generation was performed with the immunoSEQ multiplex PCR assay. The clones in this table, taken by TCRdb from immuneACCESS, are in-frame only. Not every clone is retained; where verified, under half of the shortfall comes from an unresolved V gene, and the cause of the rest is unknown. This sample lists about 160,000 clones; approximately 86% were detected once. Jointly, the top ten make up over 3.5% of the sample. Sequencing used peripheral blood. These receptors were obtained from a woman aged 55 to 70 who had recovered from COVID-19.

The rearrangement links TRBV3-1 (or the pseudogene TRBV3-2) to TRBJ2-3; tentatively, D is TRBD1 (5 bases). The V end was cut by 6 bases, the J end by 3 bases, with 16 bases between. From germline, CDR1 is LGHDT and CDR2 YNNKEL (reference sequence). This CDR3 region has 15 residues. CDR3 nucleotides: TGTGCCAGCAGTCCCGGACACTCAGGTACAGATACGCAGTATTTT. Encoded protein: CASSPGHSGTDTQYF.

The chain combines TRBV18 with TRBJ2-2; D gene unclear. Trimming cost V 4 bases and J 5 bases, with 8 bases left between them. The CDR3 is 13 residues long. The germline gives CDR1 KGHSH, CDR2 LQKENI. CDR3 DNA: TGTGCCAGCTCACAGCAGGATACCGGGGAGCTGTTTTTT. Its translation: CASSQQDTGELFF.

The chain is built from TRBV19 and TRBJ2-7; possibly TRBD2 for D (5 bases). Germline-derived CDR1 and CDR2 are LNHDA and SQIVND (reference sequence). With 8 bases removed from V and 2 bases from J, the gap between germline ends came to 10 bases. The CDR3 runs 12 residues. The CDR3 region has the DNA TGTGCCAGTGGAGGTCGGCCCTACGAGCAGTACTTC. It yields the protein CASGGRPYEQYF.

The genes are TRBV5-4 and TRBJ2-3, with 16 bases lining up with TRBD2. The CDR3 length is 17 residues. Unmatched junction bases numbered 6, after V lost 4 bases and J lost 4 bases. Germline values: CDR1 SGHNT, CDR2 YYREEE (reference sequence). CDR3 residues: CASSPGLAGGRADTQYF. Here the CDR3 DNA reads TGTGCCAGCAGCCCGGGACTAGCGGGGGGGAGGGCAGATACGCAGTATTTT.

The V gene is TRBV5-6, the J gene TRBJ2-5; D might be TRBD1 (5 bases). The CDR3 is 16 amino acids. Trimming stripped 0 bases from V and 0 bases from J, with 12 bases between. Germline CDR1 SGHDT, CDR2 YYEEEE. CDR3 protein: CASSLDRGSYQETQYF. CDR3 sequence (DNA): TGTGCCAGCAGCTTGGATAGGGGAAGCTACCAAGAGACCCAGTACTTC.

This clone has only one observation. The chain has TRBV28 and TRBJ1-2, with 9 nucleotides matching TRBD1. Germline loops: CDR1 MDHEN, CDR2 SYDVKM. The CDR3 contains 13 residues. V lost 7 bases to trimming and J lost 5 bases; unmatched junction nucleotides: 5. Here the CDR3 DNA reads TGTGCCAGCACGGTAGACAGGGGGTATGGCTACACCTTC. Its translation: CASTVDRGYGYTF.

The V gene is TRBV11-2, the J gene TRBJ1-4, with D unresolved. V lost 0 bases to trimming and J lost 0 bases, with 5 bases between them. This CDR3 comprises 15 residues. CDR1 and CDR2 from the germline V gene are SGHAT and FQNNGV. CDR3 bases: TGTGCCAGCAGCTTAGACGGAGCAACTAATGAAAAACTGTTTTTT. Translation: CASSLDGATNEKLFF. Drawing the rest from reference TRBV11-2 and TRBJ1-4, the complete variable domain is EAGVAQSPRYKIIEKRQSVAFWCNPISGHATLYWYQQILGQGPKLLIQFQNNGVVDDSQLPKDRFSAERLKGVDSTLKIQPAKLEDSAVYLCASSLDGATNEKLFFGSGTQLSVL.

The genes are TRBV5-4 and TRBJ2-7, with a possible D match to TRBD1 (6 bases). V was trimmed by 0 bases and J by 4 bases, leaving 17 bases between them. CDR1 and CDR2 (germline): SGHNT, YYREEE (reference sequence). The CDR3 consists of 16 residues. The CDR3 spells CASSLGTGLYEYEQYF. CDR3 nucleotide sequence: TGTGCCAGCAGCTTGGGCACAGGGTTATATGAATACGAGCAGTACTTC.

This clone showed up just a few times. CDR3 coding DNA: TGTGCCAGTAGTCCGGGACAGGGGGCGTCAGATACGCAGTATTTT. Translated: CASSPGQGASDTQYF. J is TRBJ2-3 and V is TRBV19, with TRBD1 matching 12 bases. The CDR3 length is 15 residues. V lost 5 bases, J lost 4 bases, and 4 bases stayed unmatched. CDR1 LNHDA and CDR2 SQIVND come from the germline V gene (reference sequence).

This chain connects TRBV7-8 to TRBJ2-3; the match to TRBD1 covers 12 bases. With 5 bases clipped from V and 6 bases from J, the junction kept 9 bases outside the gene matches. CDR1 is SGHVS, CDR2 FQNEAQ, per germline. This CDR3 is 16 amino acids long. Here the CDR3 DNA reads TGTGCCAGCAGCCGACGGGACAGGGGGCTAGGGGATACGCAGTATTTT. Protein: CASSRRDRGLGDTQYF.

On this clone: One end of the junction fails to match germline, which may point to a read error. The V call is TRBV11-2, the J call TRBJ2-7; D gene ambiguous. The CDR3 covers 12 residues. Germline V lookup: CDR1 SGHAT, CDR2 FQNNGV. CDR3 amino acids: CASSLDQNLLFF. CDR3 nucleotide sequence: TGTGCCAGCAGCTTAGATCAGAACCTCCTCTTCTTC. Using reference TRBV11-2 and TRBJ2-7 for the parts outside the CDR3, the full variable domain is EAGVAQSPRYKIIEKRQSVAFWCNPISGHATLYWYQQILGQGPKLLIQFQNNGVVDDSQLPKDRFSAERLKGVDSTLKIQPAKLEDSAVYLCASSLDQNLLFFGPGTRLTVT.

The chain couples TRBV9 to TRBJ1-5; TRBD1 might be the D (5 bases). Trimming took 0 bases from V and 8 from J, leaving 9 bases between them. The CDR3 totals 13 residues. CDR1 SGDLS and CDR2 YYNGEE come from the germline V gene. The CDR3 spells CASSVGGSEPQHF. CDR3 bases: TGTGCCAGCAGCGTAGGGGGCAGTGAGCCCCAGCATTTT.

The rearrangement links TRBV5-1 to TRBJ2-1, with D perhaps TRBD1 (5 bases). Germline V gene data show CDR1 as SGHRS and CDR2 as YFSETQ. Trimming removed 3 bases from V and 10 bases from J, with 11 bases in between. This CDR3 is 12 amino acids long. CDR3 nucleotide sequence: TGCGCCAGCAGCTCAGGGTATGTGGAGCAGTTCTTC. Translation gives CASSSGYVEQFF.

This sequence joins TRBV10-2 and TRBJ2-2, with 12 bases that match TRBD2. The CDR3 spans 17 residues. J was trimmed by 2 bases and V by 4 bases; bases with no gene match: 5. Germline assignment: CDR1 WSHSY and CDR2 SAAADI. The CDR3 sequence is CASSATSGGINTGELFF. The DNA for the CDR3 is TGCGCCAGCAGTGCGACTAGCGGGGGAATTAACACCGGGGAGCTGTTTTTT.

This chain joins TRBV5-1 and TRBJ1-1, with D perhaps matching TRBD1 (5 bases). V was clipped by 4 bases and J by 0 bases, with 19 bases between them. The length of the CDR3 is 17 residues. Germline CDR1 is SGHRS and CDR2 is YFSETQ. The CDR3 here is CASSPAIRGGVNTEAFF. Here the CDR3 DNA reads TGCGCCAGCAGCCCGGCAATAAGGGGAGGGGTGAACACTGAAGCTTTCTTT.

J is TRBJ2-2 and V is TRBV25-1; TRBD1 agrees at 9 bases. The CDR3 length is 16 residues. The ends lost 4 bases at V and 1 base at J; junction bases unmatched: 4. Germline assignment: CDR1 MGHDK and CDR2 SYGVNS. The CDR3 DNA reads TGTGCCAGCAGTGCCAGGGGACAGGGGAACACCGGGGAGCTGTTTTTT. Translated, it gives CASSARGQGNTGELFF.

The rearrangement links TRBV7-9 to TRBJ2-1; D is undetermined. The germline V gene has CDR1 SEHNR and CDR2 FQNEAQ (reference sequence). CDR3 size: 15 residues. The V and J ends lost 5 bases and 0 bases respectively, with 11 bases between them. Written as DNA, the CDR3 is TGTGCCAGCAGCATTCAGCGTAGCTCCTACAATGAGCAGTTCTTC. Translation: CASSIQRSSYNEQFF.

The chain is built from TRBV2 and TRBJ2-5, with TRBD2 matching over 7 bases. Germline trimming cut 7 bases from V and 7 bases from J; bases unmatched to any gene: 18. The CDR3 length is 16 residues. Germline CDR1 reads SNHLY; CDR2 reads FYNNEI. The CDR3 DNA sequence: TGTGCCAGCACTGCGTCGTCCCAGGGAGGGTGGGGGACCCAGTACTTC. The encoded protein is CASTASSQGGWGTQYF.

This chain links TRBV5-1 with TRBJ2-7, with 8 nucleotides matching TRBD1. Germline loops: CDR1 SGHRS, CDR2 YFSETQ. This CDR3 has 12 amino acids. The V gene end was trimmed by 5 bases and the J gene end by 6 bases; junction bases not matched to a gene: 4. The CDR3 region is CASSLQGAEQYF. The CDR3 region has the DNA TGCGCCAGCAGTTTGCAGGGGGCCGAGCAGTACTTC.

The chain couples TRBV30 to TRBJ1-4; no clear D. The V end was cut by 2 bases, the J end by 5 bases, with 15 bases between. Germline lookup yields CDR1 GTSNPN and CDR2 SVGIG (reference sequence). This CDR3 has 15 amino acids. CDR3 protein: CAWSHQGGSNEKLFF. In DNA, the CDR3 is TGTGCCTGGAGTCACCAAGGAGGGTCAAATGAAAAACTGTTTTTT.

V gene TRBV28 combines with J gene TRBJ2-7, with 10 bases matching TRBD1. The germline V gene encodes CDR1 MDHEN and CDR2 SYDVKM. V trimming: 6 bases; J trimming: 5 bases; junction bases outside the gene matches: 10. The CDR3 sequence is 15 residues long. The chain's CDR3 is CASSNTGTGDHEQYF. The CDR3, as DNA: TGTGCCAGCAGCAATACAGGGACAGGGGACCACGAGCAGTACTTC.

The V call is TRBV28, the J call TRBJ1-6, with D unresolved. Germline loops: CDR1 MDHEN, CDR2 SYDVKM. The CDR3 extends over 14 amino acids. Trimming took 3 bases from V and 11 from J, leaving 14 bases between them. DNA of the CDR3: TGTGCCAGCAGTTTTCGGGGAGTTACGGCACCCCTCCACTTT. It specifies CASSFRGVTAPLHF. Variable domain in full (rest from reference TRBV28 and TRBJ1-6): DVKVTQSSRYLVKRTGEKVFLECVQDMDHENMFWYRQDPGLGLRLIYFSYDVKMKEKGDIPEGYSVSREKKERFSLILESASTNQTSMYLCASSFRGVTAPLHFGNGTRLTVT.